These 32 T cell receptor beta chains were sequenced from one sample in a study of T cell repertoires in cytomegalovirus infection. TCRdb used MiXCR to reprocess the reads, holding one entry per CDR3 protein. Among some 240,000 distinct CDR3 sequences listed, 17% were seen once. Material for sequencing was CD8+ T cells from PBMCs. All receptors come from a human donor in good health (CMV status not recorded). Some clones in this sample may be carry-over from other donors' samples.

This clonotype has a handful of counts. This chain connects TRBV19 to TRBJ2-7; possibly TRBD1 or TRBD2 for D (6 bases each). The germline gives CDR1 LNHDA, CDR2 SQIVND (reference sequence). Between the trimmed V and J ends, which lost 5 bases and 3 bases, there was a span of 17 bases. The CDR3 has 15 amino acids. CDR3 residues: CASSSPRGPIYEQYF. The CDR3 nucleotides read TGTGCCAGTAGTTCCCCCCGGGGGCCGATCTACGAGCAGTACTTC.

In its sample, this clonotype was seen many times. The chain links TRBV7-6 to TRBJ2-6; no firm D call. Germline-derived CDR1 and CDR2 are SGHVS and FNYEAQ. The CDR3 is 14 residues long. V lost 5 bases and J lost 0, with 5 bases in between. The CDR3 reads CASSLNSGANVLTF. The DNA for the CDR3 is TGTGCCAGCAGCCTCAACTCTGGGGCCAACGTCCTGACTTTC.

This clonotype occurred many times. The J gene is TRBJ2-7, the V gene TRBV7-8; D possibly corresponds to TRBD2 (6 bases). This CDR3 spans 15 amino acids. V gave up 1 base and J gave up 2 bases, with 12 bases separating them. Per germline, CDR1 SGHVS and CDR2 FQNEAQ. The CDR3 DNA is TGTGCCAGCAGCTTAGAGGTTAGCGGTGCCTACGAGCAGTACTTC. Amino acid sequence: CASSLEVSGAYEQYF.

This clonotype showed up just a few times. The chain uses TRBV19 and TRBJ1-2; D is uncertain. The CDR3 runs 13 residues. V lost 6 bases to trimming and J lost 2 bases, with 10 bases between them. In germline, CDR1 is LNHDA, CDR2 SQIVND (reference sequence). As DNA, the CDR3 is TGTGCCAGTAGCCCAAGACTGAACTATGGCTACACCTTC. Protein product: CASSPRLNYGYTF.

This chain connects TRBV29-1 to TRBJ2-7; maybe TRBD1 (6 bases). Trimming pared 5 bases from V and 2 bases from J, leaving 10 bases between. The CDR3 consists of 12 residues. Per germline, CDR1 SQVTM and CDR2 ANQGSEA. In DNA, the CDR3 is TGCAGCGTTCGGGACAATGCCTACGAGCAGTACTTC. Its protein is CSVRDNAYEQYF.

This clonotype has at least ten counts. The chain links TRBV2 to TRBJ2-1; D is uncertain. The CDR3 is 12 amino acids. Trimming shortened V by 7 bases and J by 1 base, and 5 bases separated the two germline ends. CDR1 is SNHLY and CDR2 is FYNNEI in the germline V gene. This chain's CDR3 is CASKFSYNEQFF. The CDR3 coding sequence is TGTGCCAGCAAGTTTTCCTACAATGAGCAGTTCTTC. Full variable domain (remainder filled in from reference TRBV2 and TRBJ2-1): EPEVTQTPSHQVTQMGQEVILRCVPISNHLYFYWYRQILGQKVEFLVSFYNNEISEKSEIFDDQFSVERPDGSNFTLKIRSTKLEDSAMYFCASKFSYNEQFFGPGTRLTVL.

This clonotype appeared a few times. The CDR3 bases are TGTGCCAGCAGCTTAATCTCCCCGGCCTCTGGGGCCAACGTCCTGACTTTC. The encoded protein is CASSLISPASGANVLTF. The V call is TRBV7-9, the J call TRBJ2-6; D is undetermined. Germline V gene data show CDR1 as SEHNR and CDR2 as FQNEAQ (reference sequence). Trimming cost V 2 bases and J 0 bases, with 11 bases left between them. The CDR3 sequence is 17 residues long.

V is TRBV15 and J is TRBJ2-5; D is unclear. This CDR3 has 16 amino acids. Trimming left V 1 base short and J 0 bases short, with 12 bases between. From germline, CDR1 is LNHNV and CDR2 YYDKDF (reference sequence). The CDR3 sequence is CATSRGTNLYQETQYF. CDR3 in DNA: TGTGCCACCAGCAGAGGGACGAACTTGTACCAAGAGACCCAGTACTTC.

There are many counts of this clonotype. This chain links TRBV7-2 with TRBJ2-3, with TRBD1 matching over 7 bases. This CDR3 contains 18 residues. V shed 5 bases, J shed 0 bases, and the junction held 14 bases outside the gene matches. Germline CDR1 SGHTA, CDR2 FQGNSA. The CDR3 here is CASSESHDRESSTDTQYF. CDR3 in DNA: TGTGCCAGCAGCGAAAGCCACGACAGGGAGAGTAGCACAGATACGCAGTATTTT.

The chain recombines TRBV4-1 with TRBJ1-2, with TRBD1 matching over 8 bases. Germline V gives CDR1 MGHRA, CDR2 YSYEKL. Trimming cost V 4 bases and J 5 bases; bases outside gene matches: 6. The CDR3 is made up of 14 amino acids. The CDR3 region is CASSPTGETYGYTF. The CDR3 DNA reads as TGCGCCAGCAGCCCGACAGGGGAAACGTATGGCTACACCTTC.

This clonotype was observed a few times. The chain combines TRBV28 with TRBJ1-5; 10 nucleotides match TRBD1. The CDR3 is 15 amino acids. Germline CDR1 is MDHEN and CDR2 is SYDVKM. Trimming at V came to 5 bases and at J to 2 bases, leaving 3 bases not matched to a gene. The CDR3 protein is CASSDRGLGNQPQHF. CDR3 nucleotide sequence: TGTGCCAGCAGTGACAGGGGGCTTGGCAATCAGCCCCAGCATTTT.

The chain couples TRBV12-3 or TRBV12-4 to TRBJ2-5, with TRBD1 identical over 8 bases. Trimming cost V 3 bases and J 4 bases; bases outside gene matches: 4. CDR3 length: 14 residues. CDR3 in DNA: TGTGCCAGCAGTTTTGGACAGGGAAGAGAGACCCAGTACTTC. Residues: CASSFGQGRETQYF.

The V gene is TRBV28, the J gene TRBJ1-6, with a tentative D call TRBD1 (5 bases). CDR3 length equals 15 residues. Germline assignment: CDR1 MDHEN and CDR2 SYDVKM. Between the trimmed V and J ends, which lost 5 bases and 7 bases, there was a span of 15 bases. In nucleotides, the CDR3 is TGTGCCAGCAGTCCAGGCGGGGGAGACAATTCACCCCTCCACTTT. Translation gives CASSPGGGDNSPLHF.

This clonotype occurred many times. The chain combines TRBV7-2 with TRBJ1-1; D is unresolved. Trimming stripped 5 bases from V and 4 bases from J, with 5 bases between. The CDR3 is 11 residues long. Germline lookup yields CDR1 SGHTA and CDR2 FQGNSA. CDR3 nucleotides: TGTGCCAGCAGCAGCGGCACTGAAGCTTTCTTT. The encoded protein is CASSSGTEAFF. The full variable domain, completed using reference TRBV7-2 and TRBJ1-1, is GAGVSQSPSNKVTEKGKDVELRCDPISGHTALYWYRQSLGQGLEFLIYFQGNSAPDKSGLPSDRFSAERTGGSVSTLTIQRTQQEDSAVYLCASSSGTEAFFGQGTRLTVV.

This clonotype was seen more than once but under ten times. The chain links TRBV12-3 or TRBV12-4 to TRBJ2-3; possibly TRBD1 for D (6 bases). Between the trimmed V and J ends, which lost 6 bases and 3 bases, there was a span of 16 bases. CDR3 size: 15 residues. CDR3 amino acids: CASRRGNWETDTQYF. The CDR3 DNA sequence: TGTGCCAGCAGGAGGGGGAACTGGGAAACAGATACGCAGTATTTT.

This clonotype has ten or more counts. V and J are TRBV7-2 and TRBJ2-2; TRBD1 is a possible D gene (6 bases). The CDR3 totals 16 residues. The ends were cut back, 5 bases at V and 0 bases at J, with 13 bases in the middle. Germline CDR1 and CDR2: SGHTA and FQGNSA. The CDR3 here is CASSPSWTANTGELFF. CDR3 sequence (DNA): TGTGCCAGCAGCCCTTCATGGACAGCGAACACCGGGGAGCTGTTTTTT.

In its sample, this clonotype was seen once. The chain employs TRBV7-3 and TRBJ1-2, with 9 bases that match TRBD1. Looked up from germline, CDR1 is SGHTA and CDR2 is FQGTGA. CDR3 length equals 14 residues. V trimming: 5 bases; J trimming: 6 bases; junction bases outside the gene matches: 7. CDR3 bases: TGTGCCAGCAGCCACACAGGGGGCGACCATGGCTACACCTTC. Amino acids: CASSHTGGDHGYTF.

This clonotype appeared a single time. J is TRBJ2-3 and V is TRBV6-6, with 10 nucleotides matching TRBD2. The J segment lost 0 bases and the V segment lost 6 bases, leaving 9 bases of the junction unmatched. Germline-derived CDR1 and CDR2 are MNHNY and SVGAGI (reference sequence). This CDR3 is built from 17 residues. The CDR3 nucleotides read TGTGCCAGCAGGGAGCGGGGGGGGGCGCCTAGCACAGATACGCAGTATTTT. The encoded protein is CASRERGGAPSTDTQYF.

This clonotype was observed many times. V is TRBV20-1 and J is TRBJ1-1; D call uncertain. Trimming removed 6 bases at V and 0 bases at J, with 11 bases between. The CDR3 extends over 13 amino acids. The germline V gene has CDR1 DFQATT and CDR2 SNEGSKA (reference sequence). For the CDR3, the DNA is TGCAGTGCCAGACAAGCAATGAACACTGAAGCTTTCTTT. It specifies CSARQAMNTEAFF.

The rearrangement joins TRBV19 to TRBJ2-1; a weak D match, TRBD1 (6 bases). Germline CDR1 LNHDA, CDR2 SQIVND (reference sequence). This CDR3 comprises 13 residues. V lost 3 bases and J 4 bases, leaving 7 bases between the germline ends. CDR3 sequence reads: CASSIQGYNEQFF. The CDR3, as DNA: TGTGCCAGTAGTATTCAGGGGTACAATGAGCAGTTCTTC.

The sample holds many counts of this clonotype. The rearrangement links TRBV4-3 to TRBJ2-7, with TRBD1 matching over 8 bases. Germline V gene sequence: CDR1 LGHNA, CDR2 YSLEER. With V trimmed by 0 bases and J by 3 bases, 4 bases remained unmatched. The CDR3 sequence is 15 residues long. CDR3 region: CASSQDTGGGYEQYF. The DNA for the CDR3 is TGCGCCAGCAGCCAAGATACAGGGGGTGGCTACGAGCAGTACTTC.

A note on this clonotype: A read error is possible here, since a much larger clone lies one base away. The CDR3 sequence: CASSLRTSGHTGELFF. CDR3 DNA sequence: TGTGCCAGCAGTTTAAGGACTAGCGGGCACACCGGGGAGCTGTTTTTT. The genes are TRBV12-3 or TRBV12-4 and TRBJ2-2; 11 positions match TRBD2. This CDR3 region has 16 residues. Trimming took 2 bases from V and 3 from J; bases not matched to a gene: 2.

The CDR3 region is CASSQEERGEYEQYF. CDR3 nucleotides: TGCGCCAGCAGCCAAGAGGAGCGGGGGGAGTACGAGCAGTACTTC. This sequence joins TRBV4-3 and TRBJ2-7, with 9 bases fitting TRBD2. From germline, CDR1 is LGHNA and CDR2 YSLEER. V trimming: 0 bases; J trimming: 4 bases; junction bases outside the gene matches: 4. The CDR3 sequence is 15 residues long.

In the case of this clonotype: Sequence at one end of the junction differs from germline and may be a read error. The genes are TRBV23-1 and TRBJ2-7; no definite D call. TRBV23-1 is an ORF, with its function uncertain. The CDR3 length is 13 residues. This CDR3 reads CASSRRNTYVQYF. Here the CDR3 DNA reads TGCGCCAGCAGCCGAAGGAATACCTACGTGCAGTACTTC.

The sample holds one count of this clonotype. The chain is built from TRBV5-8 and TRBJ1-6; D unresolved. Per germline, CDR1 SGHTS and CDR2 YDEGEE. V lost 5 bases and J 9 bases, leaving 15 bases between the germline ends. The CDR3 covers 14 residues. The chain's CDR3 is CASSPPRSGSPLHF. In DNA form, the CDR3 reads TGTGCCAGCAGTCCCCCTCGATCGGGTTCACCCCTCCACTTT. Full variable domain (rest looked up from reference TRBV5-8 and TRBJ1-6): EAGVTQSPTHLIKTRGQQATLRCSPISGHTSVYWYQQALGLGLQFLLWYDEGEERNRGNFPPRFSGRQFPNYSSELNVNALELEDSALYLCASSPPRSGSPLHFGNGTRLTVT.

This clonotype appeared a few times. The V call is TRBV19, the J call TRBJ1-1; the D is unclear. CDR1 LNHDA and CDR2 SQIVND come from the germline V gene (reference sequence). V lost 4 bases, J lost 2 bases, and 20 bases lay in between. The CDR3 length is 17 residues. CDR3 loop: CASSSRKLDRANTEAFF. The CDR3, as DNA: TGTGCCAGTAGTAGCCGAAAATTAGACCGAGCAAACACTGAAGCTTTCTTT.

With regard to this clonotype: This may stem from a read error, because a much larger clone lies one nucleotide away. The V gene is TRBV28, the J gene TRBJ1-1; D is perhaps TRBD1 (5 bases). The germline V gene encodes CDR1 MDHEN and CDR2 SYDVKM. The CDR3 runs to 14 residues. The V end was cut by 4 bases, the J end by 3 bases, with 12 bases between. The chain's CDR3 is CASSSTGTDTEAFF. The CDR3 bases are TGTGCCAGCAGTTCCACCGGGACCGACACTGAAGCTTTCTTT.

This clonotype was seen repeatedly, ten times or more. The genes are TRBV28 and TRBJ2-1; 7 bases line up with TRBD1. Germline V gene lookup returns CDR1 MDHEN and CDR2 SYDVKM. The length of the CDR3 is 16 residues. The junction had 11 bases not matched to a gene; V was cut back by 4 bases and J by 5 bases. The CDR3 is CASSYLTGALNNEQFF. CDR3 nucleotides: TGTGCCAGCAGTTACTTAACAGGGGCCCTAAACAATGAGCAGTTCTTC.

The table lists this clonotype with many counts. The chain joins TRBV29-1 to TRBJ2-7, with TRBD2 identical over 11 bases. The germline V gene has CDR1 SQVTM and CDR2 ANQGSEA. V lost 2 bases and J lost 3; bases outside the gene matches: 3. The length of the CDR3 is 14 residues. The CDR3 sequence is CSVERLAGNYEQYF. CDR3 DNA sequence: TGCAGCGTTGAAAGACTAGCGGGGAACTACGAGCAGTACTTC.

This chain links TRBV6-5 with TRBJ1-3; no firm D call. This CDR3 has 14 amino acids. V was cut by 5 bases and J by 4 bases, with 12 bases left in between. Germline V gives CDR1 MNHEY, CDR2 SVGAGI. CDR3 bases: TGTGCCAGCAGTCTTCACGGCCTCGGAAACACCATATATTTT. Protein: CASSLHGLGNTIYF.

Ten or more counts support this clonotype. The CDR3 DNA sequence: TGTGCCAGTAGTACCGGGACACCTGAGCAGTACTTC. It specifies CASSTGTPEQYF. The genes are TRBV19 and TRBJ2-7; D might be TRBD1 (6 bases). CDR1 and CDR2 (germline): LNHDA, SQIVND (reference sequence). This CDR3 has 12 amino acids. V lost 4 bases, J lost 7 bases, and 11 bases lay in between.

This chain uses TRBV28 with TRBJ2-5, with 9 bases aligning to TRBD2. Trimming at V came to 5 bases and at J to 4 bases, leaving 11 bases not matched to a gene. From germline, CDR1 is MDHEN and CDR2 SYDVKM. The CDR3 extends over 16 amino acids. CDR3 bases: TGTGCCAGCAGTCTTCGGACTAGCGAGGGCTTAGAGACCCAGTACTTC. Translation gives CASSLRTSEGLETQYF.